Described below is a single T cell receptor beta chain sequence and its context. This table comes from immunoSEQ multiplex PCR, and its TCRdb copy is limited to in-frame clones, with some not included. Among approximately 2.3 million clones, roughly 93% were seen once, and the ten largest hold around 0.4%. These data originate in a study of shared clonotypes between healthy human individuals. This TCR came from a man aged 18 to 30 in good health. Some clones in this sample may be carry-over from other donors' samples. Sequencing was carried out using naive CD4+ T cells from PBMCs. Subset here: CD45RA+ positively selected.

CDR3 DNA sequence: TGCGCCAGCAGTAGGGCTTCGGCTCCTACTAACTATGGCTACACCTTC. Translation gives CASSRASAPTNYGYTF. The genes are TRBV5-1 and TRBJ1-2, with unresolved D. Trimming left V 5 bases short and J 0 bases short, with 17 bases between. Per the germline V gene, CDR1 is SGHRS and CDR2 is YFSETQ. The CDR3 extends over 16 amino acids.